This T cell receptor beta chain appears in the sequencing data of a study of T cells in Graves' hyperthyroidism and ophthalmopathy. Overall study findings and caveats: Ophthalmopathy cases were set apart from stable hyperthyroidism by a 13 V-J model.

TCR beta CDR3 regions were amplified from RNA transcripts. With the HTBI primer set, the TCR CDR3 went through a first round of RT-PCR. Via MiXCR, TCRdb re-called the multiplex PCR reads, giving one row per CDR3 protein. The sample consists of hundreds of thousands of distinct CDR3 sequences, about 15% of them appearing once. A remark on this clonotype: Its specificity is unknown.

Stable disease denoted Graves' hyperthyroidism without ophthalmopathy progression within 18 months. Exclusion criteria comprised uncontrolled infection, other autoimmune disease, pregnancy or lactation. Trimming stripped 6 bases from V and 7 bases from J, with 13 bases between. This CDR3 has 13 residues. Per germline, CDR1 MNHNS and CDR2 SASEGT. The sequenced material came from blood. The chain combines TRBV6-1 with TRBJ1-5; no definite D call. The sequence derives from a woman under 30 with Graves' hyperthyroidism. The CDR3 here is CASSDGLGQPQHF. The CDR3 DNA reads as TGTGCCAGCAGCGACGGATTGGGACAGCCCCAGCATTTT.